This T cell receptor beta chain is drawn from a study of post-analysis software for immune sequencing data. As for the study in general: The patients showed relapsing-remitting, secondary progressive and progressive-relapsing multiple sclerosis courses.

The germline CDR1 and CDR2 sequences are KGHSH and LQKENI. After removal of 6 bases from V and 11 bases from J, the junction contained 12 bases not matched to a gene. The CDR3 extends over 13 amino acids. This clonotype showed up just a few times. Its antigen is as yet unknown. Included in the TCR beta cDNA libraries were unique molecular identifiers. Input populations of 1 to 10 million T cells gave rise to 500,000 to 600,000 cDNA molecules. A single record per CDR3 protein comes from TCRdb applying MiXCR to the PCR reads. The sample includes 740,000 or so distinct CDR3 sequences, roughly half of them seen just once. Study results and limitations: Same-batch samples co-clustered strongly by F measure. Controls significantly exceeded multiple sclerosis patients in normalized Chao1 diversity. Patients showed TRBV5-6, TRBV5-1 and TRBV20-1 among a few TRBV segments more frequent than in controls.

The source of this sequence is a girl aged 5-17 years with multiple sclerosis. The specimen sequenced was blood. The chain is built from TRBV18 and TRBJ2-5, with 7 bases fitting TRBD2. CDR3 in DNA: TGTGCCAGCTCCACAGACAGCCTGCGGGAGCAGTACTTC. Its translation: CASSTDSLREQYF.